These T cell receptor beta chains were read from a single sample in a study of shared clonotypes between healthy human individuals. TCRdb's copy holds only in-frame clones and misses some; the assay was immunoSEQ multiplex PCR. This sample carries hundreds of thousands of clones, about 74% of them seen once, and the ten largest clones take about 9.3%. Material for sequencing was memory CD4+ T cells sorted from blood. The receptors originated from a man aged 25-45 years in good health. CDR3s include the opening cysteine and the closing phenylalanine or tryptophan. The order of the fields is clone size, V gene, J gene, CDR3 protein. Where a row states a size, it is once, few, many or the class of an expanded clone; other rows omit it.

clone_size: .
v_call: TRBV4-3
j_call: TRBJ2-5
cdr3_aa: CASSQGTWQGAGETQYF

clone_size: .
v_call: TRBV11-3
j_call: TRBJ1-2
cdr3_aa: CASRPGRFNYGYTF

clone_size: few
v_call: TRBV19
j_call: TRBJ1-5
cdr3_aa: CASSIDRGEDSNQPQHF

clone_size: .
v_call: TRBV7-2
j_call: TRBJ2-7
cdr3_aa: CASSFRAGTYEQYF

clone_size: .
v_call: TRBV9
j_call: TRBJ2-7
cdr3_aa: CASSVTGTSGNEQYF

clone_size: .
v_call: TRBV11-2
j_call: TRBJ2-5
cdr3_aa: CASSLDPGGAETQYF

clone_size: .
v_call: TRBV18
j_call: TRBJ2-1
cdr3_aa: CASSPDIGPYNEQFF

clone_size: .
v_call: TRBV7-6
j_call: TRBJ1-1
cdr3_aa: CASSFGGANTEAFF

clone_size: few
v_call: TRBV28
j_call: TRBJ1-5
cdr3_aa: CASSSVGNQPQHF

clone_size: .
v_call: TRBV5-1
j_call: TRBJ2-3
cdr3_aa: CASSLLTGLTDTQYF

clone_size: .
v_call: TRBV4-1
j_call: TRBJ2-2
cdr3_aa: CASSQESFAANTGELFF

clone_size: .
v_call: TRBV5-1
j_call: TRBJ2-5
cdr3_aa: CASSRDFRGQETQYF

clone_size: .
v_call: TRBV6-1
j_call: TRBJ2-5
cdr3_aa: CATDPDRVYRETQYF

clone_size: .
v_call: TRBV15
j_call: TRBJ1-1
cdr3_aa: CATSSVHRTEAFF

clone_size: .
v_call: TRBV7-2
j_call: TRBJ2-1
cdr3_aa: CASSLVGGSNEQFF

clone_size: .
v_call: TRBV7-9
j_call: TRBJ2-5
cdr3_aa: CASVQAETQYF

clone_size: .
v_call: TRBV11-3
j_call: TRBJ2-1
cdr3_aa: CASSFDSYNEQFF

clone_size: .
v_call: TRBV7-9
j_call: TRBJ1-4
cdr3_aa: CASSLPSEKLFF

clone_size: many
v_call: TRBV14
j_call: TRBJ1-1
cdr3_aa: CASSQDLLGNTEAFF

clone_size: .
v_call: TRBV28
j_call: TRBJ2-6
cdr3_aa: CASSSRLGGANVLTF

clone_size: once
v_call: TRBV18
j_call: TRBJ2-7
cdr3_aa: CASSITSITYEQYF

clone_size: .
v_call: TRBV6-1
j_call: TRBJ2-2
cdr3_aa: CASRQGNTGELFF

clone_size: .
v_call: TRBV27
j_call: TRBJ2-3
cdr3_aa: CASSPGGNTQYF

clone_size: .
v_call: TRBV27
j_call: TRBJ1-2
cdr3_aa: CASSPNQGAFGYTF

clone_size: .
v_call: TRBV7-2
j_call: TRBJ1-2
cdr3_aa: CASSLASGDGYTF

clone_size: .
v_call: TRBV11-2
j_call: TRBJ2-2
cdr3_aa: CASSLRTSATGELFF

clone_size: few
v_call: TRBV2
j_call: TRBJ1-5
cdr3_aa: CASSEAETRQPQHF

clone_size: .
v_call: TRBV7-9
j_call: TRBJ1-1
cdr3_aa: CASDEPGQGARGTEAFF

clone_size: .
v_call: TRBV7-2
j_call: TRBJ2-2
cdr3_aa: CASSVQGPGELFF

clone_size: .
v_call: TRBV30
j_call: TRBJ1-6
cdr3_aa: CAWTGTYNSPLHF

clone_size: once
v_call: TRBV14
j_call: TRBJ2-1
cdr3_aa: CASSQSRIRTGGYNEQFF

clone_size: .
v_call: TRBV5-5
j_call: TRBJ1-5
cdr3_aa: CASSFRGNQPQHF

clone_size: .
v_call: TRBV7-8
j_call: TRBJ2-7
cdr3_aa: CASRPGTSSYEQYF

clone_size: .
v_call: TRBV15
j_call: TRBJ2-5
cdr3_aa: CATSSEGQETQYF

clone_size: .
v_call: TRBV5-1
j_call: TRBJ1-2
cdr3_aa: CASSFEGDGYTF

clone_size: .
v_call: TRBV2
j_call: TRBJ2-6
cdr3_aa: CASSFGSSGANVLTF

clone_size: .
v_call: TRBV27
j_call: TRBJ1-1
cdr3_aa: CASSGRHLAGEAFF

clone_size: .
v_call: TRBV2
j_call: TRBJ1-2
cdr3_aa: CASSDRRLSHGYTF

clone_size: once
v_call: TRBV5-5
j_call: TRBJ1-4
cdr3_aa: CASSSQDRGGEKLFF

clone_size: .
v_call: TRBV11-2
j_call: TRBJ1-1
cdr3_aa: CASSFRLRILGGMNTEAFF

clone_size: .
v_call: TRBV19
j_call: TRBJ2-4
cdr3_aa: CASSTPGAGWKNIQYF

clone_size: once
v_call: TRBV27
j_call: TRBJ1-5
cdr3_aa: CASSSLWDRSKGEPQHF